The clone carrying this T cell receptor (beta chain) was found many times. Its target is unknown. One junction end disagrees with the germline gene, perhaps due to a read error. CDR3 length equals 13 residues. The germline CDR1 and CDR2 sequences are SGHRS and YFSETQ. TCRdb re-derived calls from the RT-PCR reads in MiXCR, one entry per CDR3 protein. The sample contains about 650,000 distinct CDR3 sequences, 15% to 18% of which appear only once. The sample belongs to a study of response to subunit inactivated influenza vaccine. Regarding the study as a whole: The authors offered the suggestion that each seasonal influenza vaccination recruits few new T cells.

The rearrangement joins TRBV5-1 to TRBJ2-5; TRBD1 is a possible D gene (5 bases). The sequence was collected from a man between 45 and 60 years old who received an inactivated influenza vaccine. The material was PBMCs from blood, obtained approximately 12 days after vaccination. Here the CDR3 reads CASSRTRQETQYF. The CDR3 DNA follows: TGTGCCAGCAGCAGGACACGACAAGAGACCCAGTACTTC.